These T cell receptor beta chains were read from a single sample in a study of blood T cell repertoires in COVID-19. Profiled with immunoSEQ multiplex PCR; TCRdb holds only in-frame clones, not every one. The table lists some 100,000 clones, approximately 88% of them singletons. The sample consisted of peripheral blood. The receptors were sampled from an older woman with acute or convalescent COVID-19. Each CDR3 is given with its conserved first and last residue. Fields, in order: J gene, V gene, D gene, clone size, CDR3 DNA, CDR3 protein. The D gene is left open where the match is weak. A clone size is listed for some rows: how often the clone was seen (once, few, many), or a class if it is expanded.

TRBJ2-1 TRBV6-5 TRBD2 NA TGTGCCAGCACGGGGGCGGGAGGACCTTGGGATGAGCAGTTCTTC CASTGAGGPWDEQFF
TRBJ2-1 TRBV7-4 NA once TGTGCCAGCAGCTTCCCCACTTTACCCTACAATGAGCAGTTCTTC CASSFPTLPYNEQFF
TRBJ2-5 TRBV9 NA NA TGTGCCAGCAGCGTGAGACAGGATCAAGAGACCCAGTACTTC CASSVRQDQETQYF
TRBJ2-2 TRBV5-1 NA NA TGCGCCAGCAGCTTGGGCCAGGCCGGGGAGCTGTTTTTT CASSLGQAGELFF
TRBJ1-1 TRBV9 TRBD1 once TGTGCCAGCAGCGTCGGGACAGGGGCACCGCAGGGGGAAGCTTTCTTT CASSVGTGAPQGEAFF
TRBJ2-1 TRBV7-3 TRBD1 NA TGTGCCAGCAGCTCGGGACAGTACAATGAGCAGTTCTTC CASSSGQYNEQFF
TRBJ2-1 TRBV2 NA NA TGTGCCAGCGCCAGGGACAATGAGCAGTTCTTC CASARDNEQFF
TRBJ2-7 TRBV6-2/TRBV6-3 TRBD2 NA TGTGCCAGCAGTTTTCGGGGTAGGGAGGGGAAGTACTTC CASSFRGREGKYF
TRBJ1-5 TRBV7-8 NA NA TGTGCCAGCAGCTTATGGCTCAGGGATAGCAATCAGCCCCAGCATTTT CASSLWLRDSNQPQHF
TRBJ1-1 TRBV7-9 NA NA TGTGCCAGCAGCTTAGAGGGAGACATGGAAGCTTTCTTT CASSLEGDMEAFF
TRBJ1-1 TRBV6-6 TRBD1 once TGTGCCAGCAGGGGACAGGCTAACACTGAAGCTTTCTTT CASRGQANTEAFF